The T cell receptor (beta chain) under discussion was sequenced for a study of T cells in Graves' hyperthyroidism and ophthalmopathy. Patients aged 18 to 65 with hyperthyroidism were newly diagnosed, with duration under 2 months. There were TCR beta CDR3 regions amplified from RNA transcripts. A set of HTBI primers served as the primers for a first-round RT-PCR of the TCR CDR3. One entry per CDR3 protein results from TCRdb running MiXCR on the multiplex PCR reads. Of about 280,000 distinct CDR3 sequences detected, approximately 26% appear once; the ten largest clones hold about a quarter. CDR3 length: 13 residues. CDR1 is MNHEY, CDR2 SVGEGT, per germline. Trimming removed 7 bases at V and 5 bases at J, with 14 bases between. Study results and limitations: A model of 13 V-J pairs discriminated ophthalmopathy from stable hyperthyroidism. The model anticipated ophthalmopathy a median approximately 6.5 months pre-onset.

In the case of this clonotype: Its antigen is unidentified.

The sample was blood. J is TRBJ1-1 and V is TRBV6-2 or TRBV6-3; a weak D match, TRBD1 (6 bases). This receptor was taken from a man aged 35 to 55 with Graves' hyperthyroidism that later progressed to Graves' ophthalmopathy. The CDR3 loop reads CASIGGWGTEAFF. The CDR3 bases are TGTGCCAGCATTGGGGGCTGGGGGACTGAAGCTTTCTTT.